This T cell receptor beta chain originates from a study of blood T cell repertoires in COVID-19. About the study: Acute-phase and convalescent COVID-19 samples originated in the United States, Italy and Spain. Nucleic acid was either cDNA or gDNA, and it came from T cells, B-cell-depleted T cells, or PBMCs.

As originally analysed: Reference gene primer amplification yielded estimated nucleated cell counts. TCRdb's copy holds only in-frame clones and misses some; the assay was immunoSEQ multiplex PCR. V, J and clone size reflect that table, while D and trimming were determined from the DNA. This repertoire shows approximately 200,000 clones, approximately 88% found once; its top ten account for about 4.1%. Germline assignment: CDR1 LGHDT and CDR2 YNNKEL (reference sequence). V lost 1 base, J lost 9 bases, and 8 bases lay in between. CDR3 length: 12 residues. Sequencing input: peripheral blood. The gene calls are TRBV3-1 (or the pseudogene TRBV3-2) and TRBJ2-3; D gene unclear. The sequence derives from a woman in her thirties with acute or convalescent COVID-19. The CDR3 region has the DNA TGTGCCAGCAGCCAAGGAGGATACACGCAGTATTTT. Its translation is CASSQGGYTQYF.